The source of this TCR beta chain is a study of blood T cell repertoires in COVID-19. Overall study: The United States, Italy and Spain were the sources of the acute and convalescent COVID-19 samples. PBMCs, B-cell-depleted T cells, or T cells provided the cDNA or gDNA that made up the material.

Germline V CDR1 and CDR2: SGHKS, YYEKEE (reference sequence). With 4 bases removed from V and 3 bases from J, the gap between germline ends came to 10 bases. The CDR3 runs to 13 residues. This clone was found once. The protocol was immunoSEQ multiplex PCR, while the TCRdb copy is restricted to in-frame clones and leaves out a portion. The sample consists of about 64,000 clones, roughly 76% of them appearing once. The origin of this receptor is a human donor in a cohort sampled during active COVID-19. Sequenced sample: peripheral blood. The V and J genes are TRBV5-5 and TRBJ2-5; D is perhaps TRBD2 (5 bases). The CDR3 reads CASSIPAEETQYF. As DNA, the CDR3 is TGTGCCAGCAGCATACCAGCGGAAGAGACCCAGTACTTC.